A selection of T cell receptor beta chains follows, all from one sample in a study of T cell responses to AZD1222 COVID-19 vaccine. Sequencing was performed with immunoSEQ multiplex PCR; in TCRdb, only in-frame clones are kept and a portion is missing. The sample contains about 78,000 clones, about nine tenths of which appear only once. The material was peripheral blood, obtained 28 days after the second AZD1222 dose. All receptors derive from an adult who received the AZD1222 COVID-19 vaccine. CDR3s include the opening cysteine and the closing phenylalanine or tryptophan. Each record gives: clone size, D gene, J gene, V gene, CDR3 DNA, CDR3 protein. A D gene is named only where the DNA matches it firmly. Only some rows state a clone size, as once, few, many or a class for expanded clones.

- | - | TRBJ2-7 | TRBV18 | TGTGCCAGCTCACCCAGGGACGACGAGCAGTACTTC | CASSPRDDEQYF
- | - | TRBJ2-3 | TRBV24-1 | TGTGCCACCAGTGATTTAGGAGGAAACGGGATGGATACGCAGTATTTT | CATSDLGGNGMDTQYF
- | - | TRBJ2-2 | TRBV5-1 | TGCGCCAGCAGCTTCGCAGGGACGAAGGCCGGGGAGCTGTTTTTT | CASSFAGTKAGELFF
- | - | TRBJ1-6 | TRBV11-2 | TGTGCCAGCAGCTCCCAGGGTAATTCACCCCTCCACTTT | CASSSQGNSPLHF
few | - | TRBJ2-7 | TRBV12-3/TRBV12-4 | TGTGCCAGCAGTTTTAAGGGACTGGGGCAGTACTTC | CASSFKGLGQYF
- | TRBD1 | TRBJ2-3 | TRBV24-1 | TGTGCCAGTCAGGGGGCTGGAGCAGATACGCAGTATTTT | CASQGAGADTQYF
- | TRBD1 | TRBJ1-5 | TRBV2 | TGTGCCAGCAGTCTAGGGACAGGGGGTAGTCAGCCCCAGCATTTT | CASSLGTGGSQPQHF
- | TRBD1 | TRBJ1-2 | TRBV30 | TGTGCCTGGAGTGCAGGGGGCGCTGTAGTTGGCTACACCTTC | CAWSAGGAVVGYTF
- | - | TRBJ1-2 | TRBV20-1 | TGCAGTGCCTTTGTTGATGGCTACACCTTC | CSAFVDGYTF
- | TRBD1 | TRBJ1-1 | TRBV5-1 | TGCGCCAGCAGCCCGGACAGGGGCCGACTGAACACTGAAGCTTTCTTT | CASSPDRGRLNTEAFF